The TCR beta chain under discussion was sequenced for a study of T-cell reconstitution after alpha-beta-depleted transplantation in children (dated by TCRdb to the mid-2010s). At the level of the whole study: Using TCR repertoire profiling, the study quantitatively followed how T-cell immune reconstitution unfolded in children after TCRalphabeta/CD19-depleted allogeneic hematopoietic cell transplantation.

The sample's treatment or condition label, decoded: allogeneic hematopoietic cell transplantation with graft depleted of TCRalphabeta T cells and CD19 B cells. Transplant recipients were children who received TCRalphabeta/CD19-depleted allogeneic hematopoietic cell grafts. Summary of the overall study and its limitations: The apparently early alphabetaT-cell count recovery about two months after transplant was reportedly dependent on only several hundred rapidly expanded clones derived from non-depleted graft cells. The high TCRbeta diversity at day 60 in some patients was ascribed to recipient T cells and intrathymic progenitors that had survived conditioning. The frequencies of hyperexpanded clones fell over the following months, and after one year, T-cell counts and TCRbeta diversity were mostly attributed to newly produced T cells.

This clonotype was observed a handful of times. This clone's antigen is unknown. No much larger clonotype is one base removed from it; base qualities were not supplied. The method was PCR. The sequencer listed for this sample is Illumina HiSeq 2500. TCR libraries were prepared with molecular barcoding, using unique molecular identifiers to normalize TCRbeta repertoire quantification. In-frame beta chains were kept once TCRdb had trimmed the public reads at Q25 with fastp and called clones with MiXCR. A single entry per CDR3 protein holds the most common genes and DNA from its merged rows. Counted in this sample were about 250,000 distinct CDR3 sequences; under 30% of them appeared once. The ten most abundant clones make up around 4.8% of the sample. V lost 2 bases and J lost 7 bases, and the count of bases not matched to a germline gene is 9. Counted from cysteine to phenylalanine, this CDR3 has 16 amino acids. Only CDR3 DNA remains: 48 bases, in frame from the first base.

The chain employs TRBV12-3 or TRBV12-4 and TRBJ2-1; 9 nucleotides in the junction match TRBD2. The clonotype originates from a female patient aged 2-15 years who had a stem cell transplant for congenital amegakaryocytic thrombocytopenia, so the T cells may come from the graft donor. The sequencing here drew on PBMCs, mostly from graft donor cells, taken 360 days after TCRalphabeta/CD19-depleted stem cell transplant. The DNA is as follows: TGTGCCAGCAGTTTAAGGGGGAGGGCGGGGGGGAATGAGCAGTTCTTC. Its translation reads: CASSLRGRAGGNEQFF.